Each of the 24 T cell receptor beta chains below was sequenced from the same sample in a study of CD8 T cells in ankylosing spondylitis. MiXCR was run by TCRdb on the 5' RACE reads, yielding one entry per CDR3 protein. Among about 240,000 distinct CDR3 sequences, over 9.5% were seen once, and the ten largest hold 2.5% to 3%. Source material: blood, either unsorted or a sorted T cell fraction (not recorded which). Every receptor here comes from a male donor with ankylosing spondylitis or in good health (not recorded which).

In this sample, this clonotype turned up many times. V gene TRBV20-1 combines with J gene TRBJ2-1; 9 bases map to TRBD2. Losses at the gene ends were 5 bases for V and 2 bases for J; bases not matched to a gene: 7. The CDR3 is made up of 15 amino acids. Germline V gene sequence: CDR1 DFQATT, CDR2 SNEGSKA (reference sequence). The chain's CDR3 is CSAGVSGSAYNEQFF. The DNA for the CDR3 is TGCAGTGCTGGCGTTAGCGGGAGCGCCTACAATGAGCAGTTCTTC.

This clonotype was observed many times. The rearrangement uses TRBV6-1 and TRBJ2-5, with TRBD2 as a possible D gene (6 bases). This CDR3 comprises 14 residues. V was cut by 6 bases and J by 0 bases, with 11 bases left in between. Germline V CDR1 and CDR2: MNHNS, SASEGT. The chain's CDR3 is CASRRDHDQETQYF. CDR3 in DNA: TGTGCCAGCAGGCGGGACCATGACCAAGAGACCCAGTACTTC.

This clonotype was seen many times. The chain employs TRBV27 and TRBJ2-7, with 8 bases fitting TRBD1. V lost 5 bases and J lost 3; bases outside the gene matches: 12. The germline gives CDR1 MNHEY, CDR2 SMNVEV (reference sequence). The CDR3 covers 16 residues. In DNA, the CDR3 is TGTGCCAGCAGTCCCCCCGCGGCAGGGGGCCTCTACGAGCAGTACTTC. Its protein is CASSPPAAGGLYEQYF.

This clonotype has at least ten counts. This chain joins TRBV20-1 and TRBJ1-4; 8 bases match TRBD1. This CDR3 is 12 amino acids long. The germline CDR1 and CDR2 sequences are DFQATT and SNEGSKA (reference sequence). The trim removed 5 bases at V and 9 bases at J, leaving 5 bases unmatched. DNA of the CDR3: TGCAGTGCTCCGGGGGACAGGAAAAAACTGTTTTTT. Its translation: CSAPGDRKKLFF.

The chain is built from TRBV12-3 or TRBV12-4 and TRBJ2-1, with 9 bases identical to TRBD2. The CDR3 covers 19 residues. J was trimmed by 7 bases and V by 7 bases; bases with no gene match: 23. This CDR3 is CASIERAGGRFTKQNEQFF. CDR3 sequence (DNA): TGTGCCAGCATCGAAAGGGCGGGGGGGCGATTCACAAAGCAAAATGAGCAGTTCTTC.

In the case of this clonotype: At one of its ends the junction is not consistent with the germline gene, which may arise from a read error. The V gene is TRBV7-2, the J gene TRBJ1-2; D might be TRBD1 (5 bases). This CDR3 is 15 amino acids long. Germline CDR1 is SGHTA and CDR2 is FQGNSA. CDR3 nucleotides: TGTGCCAACAGCTTAGCTGGAGGGGAAGGCTATGGCTACACCTTC. This translates into CANSLAGGEGYGYTF.

This clonotype was counted between two and nine times. V and J are TRBV10-3 and TRBJ1-1; no clear D. Trimming stripped 1 base from V and 11 bases from J, with 14 bases between. The CDR3 loop spans 13 amino acids. Germline lookup yields CDR1 ENHRY and CDR2 SYGVKD. The CDR3 region has the DNA TGTGCCATCAGTGAGTTTTCGGCCTCGGGGGCTTTCTTT. It specifies CAISEFSASGAFF.

This clonotype was counted at least ten times. The genes are TRBV5-1 and TRBJ2-7; TRBD1 agrees at 9 bases. Looked up from germline, CDR1 is SGHRS and CDR2 is YFSETQ. The CDR3 has 14 amino acids. V shed 2 bases, J shed 6 bases, and the junction held 6 bases outside the gene matches. CDR3 nucleotide sequence: TGCGCCAGCAGCTTACAGGGGGCTATGGGCGAGCAGTACTTC. This translates into CASSLQGAMGEQYF.

This clonotype has ten or more counts. This chain links TRBV15 with TRBJ1-2; 7 bases match TRBD1. Trimming took 0 bases from V and 7 from J; bases not matched to a gene: 14. This CDR3 has 17 residues. CDR1 is LNHNV and CDR2 is YYDKDF in the germline V gene (reference sequence). CDR3 DNA sequence: TGTGCCACCAGCAGAGATTTAGGGGGCAATCTCGAGGGTGGCTACACCTTC. This codes for CATSRDLGGNLEGGYTF. The full variable domain, its missing parts supplied by reference TRBV15 and TRBJ1-2, is DAMVIQNPRYQVTQFGKPVTLSCSQTLNHNVMYWYQQKSSQAPKLLFHYYDKDFNNEADTPDNFQSRRPNTSFCFLDIRSPGLGDTAMYLCATSRDLGGNLEGGYTFGSGTRLTVV.

This clonotype has ten or more counts. The V gene is TRBV20-1, the J gene TRBJ2-2, with TRBD2 matching over 9 bases. V shed 6 bases and J 1 base; nucleotides not matched to a gene: 3. Germline assignment: CDR1 DFQATT and CDR2 SNEGSKA (reference sequence). The CDR3 loop spans 14 amino acids. The CDR3 nucleotides are TGCAGTGCCGTGCGGGGGGGGAACACCGGGGAGCTGTTTTTT. This translates into CSAVRGGNTGELFF.

Ten or more counts support this clonotype. This chain connects TRBV5-1 to TRBJ2-3; tentative D call: TRBD1 (5 bases). The germline V and J ends were trimmed by 4 bases and 5 bases, with 14 bases remaining between them. The CDR3 runs 14 residues. The V gene's germline CDR1 is SGHRS and CDR2 YFSETQ. This CDR3 is CASSGKAQGDTQYF. DNA of the CDR3: TGCGCCAGCAGCGGGAAGGCCCAGGGAGATACGCAGTATTTT.

The chain recombines TRBV19 with TRBJ2-3, with TRBD2 identical over 7 bases. The length of the CDR3 is 13 residues. The J segment lost 4 bases and the V segment lost 7 bases, leaving 5 bases of the junction unmatched. The germline gives CDR1 LNHDA, CDR2 SQIVND (reference sequence). The CDR3 here is CASKTSSADTQYF. CDR3 nucleotides: TGTGCCAGTAAGACTAGCTCAGCAGATACGCAGTATTTT.

This clonotype was counted at least ten times. J is TRBJ2-7 and V is TRBV10-3; 10 bases are a match to TRBD2. Germline trimming cut 11 bases from V and 2 bases from J; bases unmatched to any gene: 6. The germline V gene has CDR1 ENHRY and CDR2 SYGVKD. The CDR3 loop spans 13 amino acids. The CDR3 loop reads CAATGTSAYEQYF. In DNA, the CDR3 is TGTGCCGCCACCGGGACTAGCGCCTACGAGCAGTACTTC.

There are a few counts of this clonotype. This chain joins TRBV2 and TRBJ1-1, with D possibly TRBD1 on 5 matching bases. Germline CDR1 reads SNHLY; CDR2 reads FYNNEI. The CDR3 has 13 amino acids. Trimming removed 5 bases at V and 8 bases at J, with 15 bases between. CDR3 amino acids: CASSPRGTHEAFF. The DNA of the CDR3 is TGTGCCAGCAGTCCTCGTGGGACTCACGAAGCTTTCTTT.

This clonotype was observed many times. This chain connects TRBV20-1 to TRBJ2-3; the match to TRBD2 covers 11 bases. The CDR3 consists of 15 residues. Germline lookup yields CDR1 DFQATT and CDR2 SNEGSKA (reference sequence). J lost 1 base, V lost 3 bases, and 3 bases had no gene match. CDR3 DNA: TGCAGTGCTAGCCTAGCGGGGGGCGGCACAGATACGCAGTATTTT. Translated: CSASLAGGGTDTQYF.

This clonotype was recorded many times. The chain couples TRBV20-1 to TRBJ2-1; 10 nucleotides line up with TRBD2. The CDR3 has 15 amino acids. Germline CDR1 reads DFQATT; CDR2 reads SNEGSKA (reference sequence). Trimming at V came to 0 bases and at J to 7 bases, leaving 6 bases not matched to a gene. CDR3 in amino acids: CSARDLASGSNEQFF. The CDR3, as DNA: TGCAGTGCTAGAGATCTGGCTAGCGGGAGTAATGAGCAGTTCTTC.

The rearrangement links TRBV12-3 or TRBV12-4 to TRBJ1-4; D ambiguous. CDR3 size: 14 residues. V was pared by 6 bases and J by 0 bases, with 8 bases between. In DNA, the CDR3 is TGTGCCAGCAGACTGTGGGCAACTAATGAAAAACTGTTTTTT. The encoded protein is CASRLWATNEKLFF.

The table lists this clonotype with a few counts. This chain uses TRBV29-1 with TRBJ2-2; D is undetermined. The length of the CDR3 is 14 residues. The V gene lost 4 bases and the J gene lost 8 bases, with 17 bases spanning the gap. Germline CDR1 SQVTM, CDR2 ANQGSEA. The CDR3 coding sequence is TGCAGCGTTGGAGAACTACCCTTGGGAGGGGAGCTGTTTTTT. It codes for CSVGELPLGGELFF.

The V and J genes are TRBV4-1 and TRBJ1-2; maybe TRBD1 (5 bases). V lost 1 base and J 4 bases, leaving 10 bases between the germline ends. The length of the CDR3 is 14 residues. Germline lookup yields CDR1 MGHRA and CDR2 YSYEKL. DNA for the CDR3: TGCGCCAGCAGCCAAGTAGGGGAGTCCTATGGCTACACCTTC. Its translation: CASSQVGESYGYTF.

DNA of the CDR3: TGTGCCAGCAGTCCAAACACAGGGGTGAAAAATGAGCAGTTCTTC. Residues: CASSPNTGVKNEQFF. V is TRBV6-2 or TRBV6-3 and J is TRBJ2-1; 7 nucleotides line up with TRBD1. This CDR3 is 15 amino acids long. J lost 7 bases, V lost 5 bases, and 11 bases had no gene match. CDR1 is MNHEY, CDR2 SVGEGT, per germline.

This clonotype occurred a few times. V is TRBV20-1 and J is TRBJ1-6; D perhaps matches TRBD1 (5 bases). Germline CDR1 reads DFQATT; CDR2 reads SNEGSKA (reference sequence). The CDR3 is 17 residues long. Trimming stripped 1 base from V and 0 bases from J, with 13 bases between. The CDR3 sequence is CSARVMVRGSYNSPLHF. The CDR3 DNA reads TGCAGTGCTAGAGTCATGGTTAGGGGCTCCTATAATTCACCCCTCCACTTT.

This clonotype was observed at least ten times. The chain uses TRBV5-1 and TRBJ2-2, with a possible D match to TRBD1 (5 bases). The CDR3 is 16 amino acids. Per the germline V gene, CDR1 is SGHRS and CDR2 is YFSETQ. The V and J ends lost 7 bases and 2 bases respectively, with 18 bases between them. The CDR3 loop is CASSPPQTVNTGELFF. The CDR3 DNA is TGCGCCAGCTCACCGCCACAGACAGTCAACACCGGGGAGCTGTTTTTT. Based on the CDR3 plus reference TRBV5-1 and TRBJ2-2, the full variable domain is KAGVTQTPRYLIKTRGQQVTLSCSPISGHRSVSWYQQTPGQGLQFLFEYFSETQRNKGNFPGRFSGRQFSNSRSEMNVSTLELGDSALYLCASSPPQTVNTGELFFGEGSRLTVL.

This clonotype was counted at least ten times. The chain combines TRBV29-1 with TRBJ2-7, with a weak D call TRBD1 (5 bases). Germline V lookup: CDR1 SQVTM, CDR2 ANQGSEA. The CDR3 runs 14 residues. V lost 4 bases and J lost 5, with 18 bases in between. CDR3 protein: CSVGGRLIGHEQYF. The CDR3 DNA reads TGCAGCGTTGGGGGCCGCTTAATTGGGCACGAGCAGTACTTC.

This clonotype occurred many times. This chain joins TRBV5-1 and TRBJ1-2, with D maybe TRBD1 (5 bases). This CDR3 is built from 14 residues. Germline loops: CDR1 SGHRS, CDR2 YFSETQ. V gave up 0 bases and J gave up 2 bases, with 8 bases separating them. The CDR3 sequence is CASSLAGDNYGYTF. The DNA for the CDR3 is TGCGCCAGCAGCTTGGCGGGGGACAACTATGGCTACACCTTC.